Given below is one TCR beta chain in context. Its antigen remains unknown. V was shortened by 2 bases and J by 5 bases, with 10 bases between the two germline ends. CDR1 and CDR2 (germline): MNHEY, SMNVEV (reference sequence). This CDR3 is 14 amino acids long. This sample was included in a study of cytomegalovirus exposure and HLA in healthy donors. A multiplex PCR was run with 60 Vbeta primers and 13 Jbeta primers. Here immunoSEQ multiplex PCR was the method, and the copy in TCRdb shows in-frame clones only, minus some. The data hold around 130,000 clones, with approximately 80% observed a single time. Whole-study findings and limits: A later analysis linked a missense variant in DCLRE1C to the trimming of TCR beta V and J genes. The productive fraction for most TCR beta V segments was about 87% or about 30% in an earlier analysis. What a later analysis showed was that several of the most significant clusters appeared linked to common viral pathogens.

Donors were ostensibly healthy at sampling, although undocumented immune exposures were probable. The source material was PBMCs. The chain is built from TRBV27 and TRBJ1-5; possible D gene TRBD1, 5 bases. This receptor was identified in a woman between 18 and 29 years old in good health and CMV-seronegative. The CDR3 reads CASSLGWGDQPQHF. DNA for the CDR3: TGTGCCAGCAGTTTAGGATGGGGGGATCAGCCCCAGCATTTT.